This passage covers 9 T cell receptor beta chains from one sample sequenced in a study of T cell responses to AZD1222 COVID-19 vaccine. This table comes from immunoSEQ multiplex PCR, and its TCRdb copy is limited to in-frame clones, with some not included. The table records about 140,000 clones, around 90% of them present only once. The material was peripheral blood, obtained on day 0 of AZD1222 vaccination. These receptors all come from an adult in good health.

This chain joins TRBV5-6 and TRBJ2-1; TRBD2 matches at 7 bases. The CDR3 sequence is 16 residues long. Trimming took 1 base from V and 0 from J; bases not matched to a gene: 4. CDR1 is SGHDT, CDR2 YYEEEE, per germline. CDR3 amino acids: CASSLSRGSSYNEQFF. In DNA, the CDR3 is TGTGCCAGCAGCTTGAGCCGCGGGAGCTCCTACAATGAGCAGTTCTTC.

The rearrangement links TRBV13 to TRBJ1-4; D perhaps matches TRBD1 (6 bases). The CDR3 extends over 14 amino acids. CDR1 and CDR2 (germline): PRHDT, FYEKMQ (reference sequence). V lost 3 bases and J 8 bases, leaving 13 bases between the germline ends. The CDR3 nucleotides are TGTGCCAGCAGCTTGGGGGCGGTTAGGGAAAAACTGTTTTTT. Its protein product is CASSLGAVREKLFF.

V gene TRBV2 combines with J gene TRBJ2-2; D possibly corresponds to TRBD2 (5 bases). V was trimmed by 5 bases and J by 2 bases, leaving 12 bases between them. The CDR3 totals 15 residues. Germline V lookup: CDR1 SNHLY, CDR2 FYNNEI. CDR3 DNA: TGTGCCAGCAGTCGATTCGGGGTTAACACCGGGGAGCTGTTTTTT. This sequence encodes CASSRFGVNTGELFF.

The CDR3 reads CASSPAPRAGGRDTQYF. Written as DNA, the CDR3 is TGTGCCAGCTCACCGGCACCCCGGGCGGGGGGCCGAGATACGCAGTATTTT. The rearrangement joins TRBV18 to TRBJ2-3; TRBD2 matches 8 bases. Trimming at V came to 3 bases and at J to 5 bases, leaving 13 bases not matched to a gene. Germline V gene lookup returns CDR1 KGHSH and CDR2 LQKENI. The CDR3 covers 17 residues. Complete variable domain (other parts from reference TRBV18 and TRBJ2-3): NAGVMQNPRHLVRRRGQEARLRCSPMKGHSHVYWYRQLPEEGLKFMVYLQKENIIDESGMPKERFSAEFPKEGPSILRIQQVVRGDSAAYFCASSPAPRAGGRDTQYFGPGTRLTVL.

The rearrangement joins TRBV28 to TRBJ1-4, with a tentative D call TRBD1 (5 bases). CDR1 is MDHEN and CDR2 is SYDVKM in the germline V gene. V was shortened by 4 bases and J by 6 bases, with 15 bases between the two germline ends. The CDR3 has 15 amino acids. Written as DNA, the CDR3 is TGTGCCAGCAGTTCCTCAACCGCGGGGGATGAAAAACTGTTTTTT. Its protein is CASSSSTAGDEKLFF.

The chain uses TRBV5-1 and TRBJ1-2; D might be TRBD1 (5 bases). This CDR3 is 17 amino acids long. CDR1 SGHRS and CDR2 YFSETQ come from the germline V gene. Trimming took off 6 bases at V and 9 bases at J, with 30 bases between the two ends. The CDR3 loop is CASTLGQRGRVKGSYTF. The CDR3 DNA follows: TGCGCCAGCACCCTCGGCCAACGGGGGAGGGTAAAGGGGAGCTACACCTTC.

J is TRBJ1-1 and V is TRBV5-6; no definite D call. The CDR3 sequence is 15 residues long. The germline V and J ends were trimmed by 0 bases and 3 bases, with 12 bases remaining between them. The germline V gene encodes CDR1 SGHDT and CDR2 YYEEEE. The CDR3 region is CASSLVAGMDTEAFF. In DNA, the CDR3 is TGTGCCAGCAGCTTGGTGGCTGGGATGGACACTGAAGCTTTCTTT.

The rearrangement joins TRBV7-6 to TRBJ2-1, with TRBD2 matching 10 bases. The CDR3 runs 15 residues. V lost 5 bases, J lost 6 bases, and 7 bases stayed unmatched. CDR1 and CDR2 (germline): SGHVS, FNYEAQ. This chain's CDR3 is CASSPGTSVRNEQFF. Written as DNA, the CDR3 is TGTGCCAGCAGCCCCGGGACTAGCGTCCGCAATGAGCAGTTCTTC.

The chain recombines TRBV28 with TRBJ1-1; D unresolved. V lost 8 bases, J lost 11 bases, and 15 bases lay in between. CDR1 MDHEN and CDR2 SYDVKM come from the germline V gene. The length of the CDR3 is 11 residues. CDR3 region: CASSTWVRAFF. In nucleotides, the CDR3 is TGTGCCAGCTCAACCTGGGTTCGGGCTTTCTTT. Using reference TRBV28 and TRBJ1-1 for the parts outside the CDR3, the full variable domain is DVKVTQSSRYLVKRTGEKVFLECVQDMDHENMFWYRQDPGLGLRLIYFSYDVKMKEKGDIPEGYSVSREKKERFSLILESASTNQTSMYLCASSTWVRAFFGQGTRLTVV.